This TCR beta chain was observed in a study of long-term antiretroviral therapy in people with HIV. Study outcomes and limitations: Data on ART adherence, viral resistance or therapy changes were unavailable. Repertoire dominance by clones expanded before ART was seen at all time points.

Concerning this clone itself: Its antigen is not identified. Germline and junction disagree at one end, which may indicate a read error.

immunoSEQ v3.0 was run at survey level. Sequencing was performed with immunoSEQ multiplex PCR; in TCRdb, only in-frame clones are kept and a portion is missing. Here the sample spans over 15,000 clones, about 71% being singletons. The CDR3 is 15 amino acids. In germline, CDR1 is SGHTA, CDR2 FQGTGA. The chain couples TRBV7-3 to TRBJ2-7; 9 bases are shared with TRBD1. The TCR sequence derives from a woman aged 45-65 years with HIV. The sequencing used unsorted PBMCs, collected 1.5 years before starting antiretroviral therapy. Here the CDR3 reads CASSVTGTGFSEQYF. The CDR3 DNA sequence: TGTGCCAGCAGCGTAACCGGGACAGGGTTCTCCGAGCAGTACTTC.